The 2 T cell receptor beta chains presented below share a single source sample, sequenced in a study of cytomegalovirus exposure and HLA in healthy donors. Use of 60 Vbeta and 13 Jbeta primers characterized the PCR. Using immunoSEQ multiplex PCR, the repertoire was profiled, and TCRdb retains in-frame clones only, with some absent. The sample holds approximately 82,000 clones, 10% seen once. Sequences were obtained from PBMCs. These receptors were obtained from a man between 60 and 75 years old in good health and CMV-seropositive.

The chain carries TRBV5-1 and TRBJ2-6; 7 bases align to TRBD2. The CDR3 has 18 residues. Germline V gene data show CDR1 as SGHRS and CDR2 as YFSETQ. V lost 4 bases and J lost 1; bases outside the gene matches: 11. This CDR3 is CASSPATGGVSGANVLTF. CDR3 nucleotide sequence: TGCGCCAGCAGCCCAGCAACTGGGGGGGTTTCTGGGGCCAACGTCCTGACTTTC.

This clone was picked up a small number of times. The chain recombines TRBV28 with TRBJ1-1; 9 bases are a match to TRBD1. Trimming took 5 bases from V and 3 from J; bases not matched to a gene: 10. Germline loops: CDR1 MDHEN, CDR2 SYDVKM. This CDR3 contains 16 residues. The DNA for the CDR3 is TGTGCCAGCAGTGGACCGGGACAGGGCTTGGACACTGAAGCTTTCTTT. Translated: CASSGPGQGLDTEAFF.